One and the same sample provided the 10 T cell receptor beta chains below, sequenced in a study of blood T cell repertoires in COVID-19. Assay used: immunoSEQ multiplex PCR; TCRdb lists only in-frame clones, some missing. This sample carries some 340,000 clones, around 83% of them seen once, and the ten largest clones take around 5.1%. What was sequenced was PBMCs or T cells enriched from blood (not recorded which). These receptors all stem from a woman in her forties or fifties who had recovered from COVID-19.

The rearrangement links TRBV27 to TRBJ2-1, with D tentatively TRBD1 (5 bases). There are 16 residues in the CDR3. The germline V gene encodes CDR1 MNHEY and CDR2 SMNVEV (reference sequence). With 5 bases removed from V and 8 bases from J, the gap between germline ends came to 22 bases. The CDR3 reads CASSPSPRTPWDEQFF. CDR3 coding DNA: TGTGCCAGCAGTCCCTCCCCAAGGACACCATGGGATGAGCAGTTCTTC.

The chain recombines TRBV6-5 with TRBJ1-2; D is perhaps TRBD1 (6 bases). The ends were cut back, 2 bases at V and 3 bases at J, with 13 bases in the middle. The CDR3 totals 15 residues. Germline values: CDR1 MNHEY, CDR2 SVGAGI. The CDR3 bases are TGTGCCAGCAGTTACGGGGGCGGCCTCTACTATGGCTACACCTTC. Translation: CASSYGGGLYYGYTF.

This clone was counted a single time. V is TRBV6-2 or TRBV6-3 and J is TRBJ1-2; 7 bases are shared with TRBD1. The CDR3 totals 16 residues. Germline V gives CDR1 MNHEY, CDR2 SVGEGT. V was pared by 6 bases and J by 2 bases, with 12 bases of the junction left unmatched. CDR3 sequence (DNA): TGTGCCAGCAGCCGACCGACAGGGCTAACCAACTATGGCTACACCTTC. Translated, it gives CASSRPTGLTNYGYTF.

This clone has just one count. This chain links TRBV6-6 with TRBJ1-3; D ambiguous. The CDR3 covers 15 residues. The germline V and J ends were trimmed by 0 bases and 4 bases, with 10 bases remaining between them. Germline loops: CDR1 MNHNY, CDR2 SVGAGI (reference sequence). The CDR3 nucleotides are TGTGCCAGCAGTTACTCGATACAAGTGGGAAACACCATATATTTT. This encodes CASSYSIQVGNTIYF.

V gene TRBV25-1 combines with J gene TRBJ1-1; D is perhaps TRBD1 (5 bases). Germline loops: CDR1 MGHDK, CDR2 SYGVNS. The germline V and J ends were trimmed by 3 bases and 6 bases, with 11 bases remaining between them. The CDR3 has 13 residues. CDR3 in DNA: TGTGCCAGCAGTGACAGGGTGGGGTCTGAAGCTTTCTTT. Protein: CASSDRVGSEAFF.

For this clone: Other nucleotide sequences in the sample specify the same CDR3. The rearrangement uses TRBV27 and TRBJ1-5; 8 bases agree with TRBD1. The germline V gene has CDR1 MNHEY and CDR2 SMNVEV (reference sequence). The CDR3 extends over 14 amino acids. The V segment lost 3 bases and the J segment 4 bases; nucleotides outside the gene matches: 2. CDR3 residues: CASSFTGGNQPQHF. For the CDR3, the DNA is TGTGCCAGCAGTTTCACAGGGGGAAATCAGCCCCAGCATTTT.

In regard to this clone: In the same sample, other DNA sequences code for this CDR3. V gene TRBV20-1 combines with J gene TRBJ1-1; 9 bases are shared with TRBD1. The CDR3 runs to 11 residues. From germline, CDR1 is DFQATT and CDR2 SNEGSKA (reference sequence). J lost 11 bases, V lost 2 bases, and 3 bases had no gene match. The CDR3: CSARRTGEAFF. The CDR3 DNA sequence: TGCAGTGCTAGAAGGACAGGGGAGGCTTTCTTT.

The chain employs TRBV12-3 or TRBV12-4 and TRBJ2-1; D gene ambiguous. CDR3 size: 11 residues. V was cut by 6 bases and J by 12 bases, with 12 bases left in between. The CDR3 nucleotides are TGTGCCAGCAGCCGGGTCTTCGGGCAGTTCTTC. The encoded protein is CASSRVFGQFF.

This chain connects TRBV19 to TRBJ2-1, with a possible D match to TRBD2 (6 bases). CDR1 and CDR2 from the germline V gene are LNHDA and SQIVND (reference sequence). V lost 4 bases and J lost 3, with 22 bases in between. The CDR3 length is 18 residues. The CDR3 coding sequence is TGTGCCAGTAGTACCCAGCGCTCCGGGACTCACAACTACAATGAGCAGTTCTTC. Amino acid sequence: CASSTQRSGTHNYNEQFF.

This chain links TRBV6-2 or TRBV6-3 with TRBJ1-1; D uncertain. V was cut by 5 bases and J by 0 bases, with 10 bases left in between. This CDR3 is 14 amino acids long. CDR1 and CDR2 from the germline V gene are MNHEY and SVGEGT. The CDR3, as DNA: TGTGCCAGCAGTACAAATACAGTGAACACTGAAGCTTTCTTT. Amino acid sequence: CASSTNTVNTEAFF.